The 32 T cell receptor beta chains below all came from one sample that was sequenced in a study of cytotoxic CD8 clonotypes in ibrutinib-treated CLL. Here immunoSEQ multiplex PCR was the method, and the copy in TCRdb shows in-frame clones only, minus some. The sample has over 100,000 clones; 58% are singletons. The sequenced sample was PBMCs, obtained after 24 months of ibrutinib treatment. The receptors derive from a human donor with chronic lymphocytic leukemia.

CDR3 bases: TGTGCCAGCAGACCGGACAGGGCGCTGAGGGCACCCCTCCACTTT. Its protein is CASRPDRALRAPLHF. The chain carries TRBV28 and TRBJ1-6; 8 bases match TRBD1. After removal of 6 bases from V and 11 bases from J, the junction contained 12 bases not matched to a gene. Germline V gives CDR1 MDHEN, CDR2 SYDVKM. This CDR3 has 15 amino acids.

V is TRBV13 and J is TRBJ1-4; 7 bases fit TRBD1. The germline CDR1 and CDR2 sequences are PRHDT and FYEKMQ (reference sequence). The CDR3 sequence is 14 residues long. With V trimmed by 6 bases and J by 5 bases, 6 bases remained unmatched. CDR3 nucleotide sequence: TGTGCCAGCAGGGCACAGGGGAAGAATGAAAAACTGTTTTTT. Amino acid sequence: CASRAQGKNEKLFF.

This sequence joins TRBV18 and TRBJ2-1, with D unresolved. This CDR3 spans 13 amino acids. Trimming pared 0 bases from V and 9 bases from J, leaving 9 bases between. The germline V gene encodes CDR1 KGHSH and CDR2 LQKENI. As DNA, the CDR3 is TGTGCCAGCTCACCACCAGTGGGAAGTGAGCAGTTCTTC. Translated, it gives CASSPPVGSEQFF.

In its sample, this clone was seen a few times. The chain links TRBV28 to TRBJ2-7; D is undetermined. The V gene's germline CDR1 is MDHEN and CDR2 SYDVKM. The CDR3 totals 11 residues. V was clipped by 8 bases and J by 3 bases, with 8 bases between them. CDR3: CASGTRYEQYF. CDR3 in DNA: TGTGCCAGCGGTACCCGCTACGAGCAGTACTTC. Drawing the rest from reference TRBV28 and TRBJ2-7, the complete variable domain is DVKVTQSSRYLVKRTGEKVFLECVQDMDHENMFWYRQDPGLGLRLIYFSYDVKMKEKGDIPEGYSVSREKKERFSLILESASTNQTSMYLCASGTRYEQYFGPGTRLTVT.

This chain's CDR3 is CASRTLTGDRTEQYF. The CDR3 region has the DNA TGTGCCAGCAGGACGTTGACAGGGGATCGGACCGAGCAGTACTTC. The chain has TRBV27 and TRBJ2-7; 8 bases agree with TRBD1. This CDR3 is built from 15 residues. Germline V gene lookup returns CDR1 MNHEY and CDR2 SMNVEV (reference sequence). The ends lost 6 bases at V and 6 bases at J; junction bases unmatched: 13.

The rearrangement joins TRBV29-1 to TRBJ1-5, with TRBD1 matching 7 bases. V lost 4 bases to trimming and J lost 4 bases; unmatched junction nucleotides: 7. CDR3 size: 14 residues. Germline V gene sequence: CDR1 SQVTM, CDR2 ANQGSEA. The CDR3 coding sequence is TGCAGCGTTGGCGTGGGACAGCCAAATCAGCCCCAGCATTTT. Protein product: CSVGVGQPNQPQHF.

The table lists this clone with a few counts. V usage is TRBV7-2 and J usage is TRBJ1-5, with D possibly TRBD1 on 6 matching bases. Germline-derived CDR1 and CDR2 are SGHTA and FQGNSA. Trimming cost V 6 bases and J 4 bases, with 16 bases left between them. This CDR3 spans 15 amino acids. DNA for the CDR3: TGTGCCAGCAGTTTATTGGGGCAGGGGAATCAGCCCCAGCATTTT. Translated: CASSLLGQGNQPQHF.

This clone has a handful of counts. The chain recombines TRBV5-6 with TRBJ2-3; no definite D call. Looked up from germline, CDR1 is SGHDT and CDR2 is YYEEEE. The ends were cut back, 3 bases at V and 2 bases at J, with 7 bases in the middle. This CDR3 region has 13 residues. The CDR3 nucleotides are TGTGCCAGCAGCTCCGCAATCACAGATACGCAGTATTTT. Residues: CASSSAITDTQYF.

This clone was recorded once. The CDR3 DNA is TGCGCCAGCAGAGGTACAGGGGGCGCCTACGAGCAGTACTTC. Its translation: CASRGTGGAYEQYF. This chain joins TRBV5-1 and TRBJ2-7, with 9 nucleotides matching TRBD1. The CDR3 is made up of 14 amino acids. Germline trimming cut 5 bases from V and 2 bases from J; bases unmatched to any gene: 5. Germline assignment: CDR1 SGHRS and CDR2 YFSETQ. The entire variable domain, with the rest obtained from reference TRBV5-1 and TRBJ2-7, is as follows: KAGVTQTPRYLIKTRGQQVTLSCSPISGHRSVSWYQQTPGQGLQFLFEYFSETQRNKGNFPGRFSGRQFSNSRSEMNVSTLELGDSALYLCASRGTGGAYEQYFGPGTRLTVT.

The rearrangement uses TRBV6-1 and TRBJ1-6, with a tentative D call TRBD1 (5 bases). This CDR3 comprises 13 residues. Germline V gene sequence: CDR1 MNHNS, CDR2 SASEGT. V was trimmed by 6 bases and J by 9 bases, leaving 12 bases between them. The CDR3 reads CASSAGTGSPLHF. CDR3 bases: TGTGCCAGCAGCGCAGGGACGGGTTCACCCCTCCACTTT.

This clone occurred a few times. This chain joins TRBV27 and TRBJ2-5, with D unresolved. Germline V gene lookup returns CDR1 MNHEY and CDR2 SMNVEV (reference sequence). Trimming took off 4 bases at V and 4 bases at J, with 16 bases between the two ends. The CDR3 totals 15 residues. The CDR3 spells CASSSAENPRETQYF. For the CDR3, the DNA is TGTGCCAGCAGTTCAGCAGAGAACCCAAGAGAGACCCAGTACTTC.

The chain links TRBV25-1 to TRBJ2-1; perhaps TRBD2 as D (5 bases). The CDR3 is 14 amino acids. The V and J ends lost 1 base and 6 bases respectively, with 10 bases between them. Germline V gene sequence: CDR1 MGHDK, CDR2 SYGVNS. CDR3 protein: CASSELGLPNEQFF. The CDR3 nucleotides are TGTGCCAGCAGTGAATTAGGACTGCCCAATGAGCAGTTCTTC.

The chain carries TRBV12-5 and TRBJ2-5, with D possibly matching TRBD1 (7 bases). Trimming shortened V by 7 bases and J by 5 bases, and 26 bases separated the two germline ends. This CDR3 is 17 amino acids long. Germline V gene lookup returns CDR1 LGHNT and CDR2 FRNRAP. CDR3 region: CASDPGVEGALRETQYF. The CDR3 nucleotides are TGTGCTAGTGACCCTGGGGTGGAGGGGGCGCTTCGCGAGACCCAGTACTTC. The whole variable domain, remainder taken from reference TRBV12-5 and TRBJ2-5, is DARVTQTPRHKVTEMGQEVTMRCQPILGHNTVFWYRQTMMQGLELLAYFRNRAPLDDSGMPKDRFSAEMPDATLATLKIQPSEPRDSAVYFCASDPGVEGALRETQYFGPGTRLLVL.

This clone came up a few times. In nucleotides, the CDR3 is TGTGCCAGTAGTATAGGACAGGACTATGGCTACACCTTC. Translated: CASSIGQDYGYTF. The V and J genes are TRBV19 and TRBJ1-2; maybe TRBD1 (6 bases). Germline CDR1 LNHDA, CDR2 SQIVND (reference sequence). Trimming removed 1 base from V and 3 bases from J, with 6 bases in between. There are 13 residues in the CDR3.

This chain uses TRBV30 with TRBJ2-6, with TRBD1 matching over 7 bases. Germline assignment: CDR1 GTSNPN and CDR2 SVGIG (reference sequence). The CDR3 runs 17 residues. V dropped 2 bases and J dropped 0; count of bases not matched to a gene: 7. The chain's CDR3 is CAWSPSTGHSGANVLTF. The CDR3, as DNA: TGTGCCTGGAGTCCTTCGACAGGGCACTCTGGGGCCAACGTCCTGACTTTC.

This sequence joins TRBV6-5 and TRBJ2-5, with D unresolved. Per the germline V gene, CDR1 is MNHEY and CDR2 is SVGAGI. The CDR3 loop spans 11 amino acids. With 6 bases removed from V and 5 bases from J, the gap between germline ends came to 7 bases. Here the CDR3 DNA reads TGTGCCAGCAGAATAAGTGAGACCCAGTACTTC. Translated, it gives CASRISETQYF.

This clone was picked up a small number of times. The chain combines TRBV10-1 with TRBJ2-3; D unresolved. This CDR3 comprises 12 residues. V lost 9 bases to trimming and J lost 6 bases, with 13 bases between them. Germline lookup yields CDR1 WNHNN and CDR2 SYGVQD (reference sequence). CDR3 region: CARPRYHDTQYF. The CDR3 coding sequence is TGCGCCAGACCCCGATACCACGATACGCAGTATTTT.

V usage is TRBV29-1 and J usage is TRBJ1-4; D ambiguous. CDR3 size: 11 residues. Trimming shortened V by 7 bases and J by 6 bases, and 9 bases separated the two germline ends. Germline assignment: CDR1 SQVTM and CDR2 ANQGSEA. DNA of the CDR3: TGCAGCGGCCAGAACGATGAAAAACTGTTTTTT. Its translation is CSGQNDEKLFF.

This chain links TRBV30 with TRBJ1-1; TRBD1 is a possible D gene (6 bases). This CDR3 has 15 residues. Germline CDR1 reads GTSNPN; CDR2 reads SVGIG (reference sequence). V was trimmed by 4 bases and J by 1 base, leaving 16 bases between them. The CDR3 loop is CAWMRGGPPNTEAFF. The CDR3 DNA follows: TGTGCCTGGATGAGGGGGGGACCGCCGAACACTGAAGCTTTCTTT.

This clone was counted many times. The chain links TRBV11-3 to TRBJ1-2; possible D gene TRBD1, 5 bases. Germline loops: CDR1 SGHNT, CDR2 YENEEA. Trimming took 1 base from V and 6 from J, leaving 12 bases between them. The CDR3 totals 14 residues. The CDR3: CASSLGGLPNGYTF. The DNA for the CDR3 is TGTGCCAGCAGCTTAGGGGGACTCCCTAATGGCTACACCTTC.

This clone was seen at least ten times. The CDR3 region has the DNA TGTGCCAGCAGCTTAGATCACTCCGCCTACGAGCAGTACTTC. This gives the protein CASSLDHSAYEQYF. V and J are TRBV11-2 and TRBJ2-7, with D unclear. Germline CDR1 reads SGHAT; CDR2 reads FQNNGV. The length of the CDR3 is 14 residues. V was trimmed by 0 bases and J by 2 bases, leaving 8 bases between them.

V usage is TRBV7-9 and J usage is TRBJ2-3; a possible D gene is TRBD2 (5 bases). The CDR3 runs 12 residues. Germline V CDR1 and CDR2: SEHNR, FQNEAQ (reference sequence). In DNA form, the CDR3 reads TGTGTCGGGAAACGACTCACAGATACGCAGTATTTT. It translates to CVGKRLTDTQYF.

The chain combines TRBV4-1 with TRBJ1-5, with D maybe TRBD1 (5 bases). Trimming stripped 0 bases from V and 4 bases from J, with 10 bases between. The CDR3 loop spans 15 amino acids. The germline V gene has CDR1 MGHRA and CDR2 YSYEKL. The CDR3 DNA follows: TGCGCCAGCAGCCAAGACCCCGGGGGTAATCAGCCCCAGCATTTT. Translation: CASSQDPGGNQPQHF.

This clone was seen more than once but under ten times. The genes are TRBV27 and TRBJ2-7, with D possibly matching TRBD2 (5 bases). The CDR3 totals 13 residues. V lost 4 bases to trimming and J lost 6 bases, with 13 bases between them. The germline CDR1 and CDR2 sequences are MNHEY and SMNVEV (reference sequence). CDR3 bases: TGTGCCAGCAGTTCCCGACGCCGGGGCGAGCAGTACTTC. Translation: CASSSRRRGEQYF.

This rearrangement joins TRBV6-5 to TRBJ2-5; 8 bases match TRBD1. CDR3 length: 15 residues. Germline values: CDR1 MNHEY, CDR2 SVGAGI. The V and J ends lost 5 bases and 5 bases, in that order; junction bases with no gene match: 10. CDR3 loop: CASSTQGGLGETQYF. DNA of the CDR3: TGTGCCAGCAGTACACAGGGGGGTTTAGGGGAGACCCAGTACTTC.

This clone appeared a single time. The chain links TRBV9 to TRBJ2-1; possibly TRBD1 or TRBD2 for D (5 bases each). V lost 2 bases and J 7 bases, leaving 13 bases between the germline ends. Germline CDR1 reads SGDLS; CDR2 reads YYNGEE. The CDR3 runs to 14 residues. CDR3 DNA sequence: TGTGCCAGCAGCGTCGGGACGGCTGAGAATGAGCAGTTCTTC. It codes for CASSVGTAENEQFF.

The V and J genes are TRBV18 and TRBJ2-1; no clear D. Germline V gene lookup returns CDR1 KGHSH and CDR2 LQKENI. V was cut by 0 bases and J by 7 bases, with 7 bases left in between. The CDR3 has 13 amino acids. CDR3 residues: CASSPPSRNEQFF. The CDR3 DNA reads TGTGCCAGCTCACCACCGAGCCGGAATGAGCAGTTCTTC.

The rearrangement links TRBV9 to TRBJ2-3; TRBD2 matches at 7 bases. The CDR3 length is 16 residues. With V trimmed by 2 bases and J by 3 bases, 9 bases remained unmatched. CDR1 is SGDLS and CDR2 is YYNGEE in the germline V gene. The CDR3 is CASSVDRLAPTDTQYF. The CDR3, as DNA: TGTGCCAGCAGCGTTGACCGACTAGCCCCAACAGATACGCAGTATTTT.

V and J are TRBV7-3 and TRBJ1-1; D might be TRBD1 (6 bases). Per germline, CDR1 SGHTA and CDR2 FQGTGA. Trimming took off 5 bases at V and 0 bases at J, with 16 bases between the two ends. This CDR3 is 16 amino acids long. The CDR3 sequence: CASSHQTGPLNTEAFF. The CDR3, as DNA: TGTGCCAGCAGCCACCAGACAGGTCCTCTGAACACTGAAGCTTTCTTT.

The table lists this clone with a count of one. The chain combines TRBV10-2 with TRBJ1-2; tentative D call: TRBD1 (5 bases). CDR3 length: 14 amino acids. The germline CDR1 and CDR2 sequences are WSHSY and SAAADI. The V gene lost 8 bases and the J gene lost 3 bases, with 16 bases spanning the gap. The CDR3 sequence: CASHDPGRDYGYTF. The CDR3 DNA reads TGCGCCAGCCACGACCCAGGGAGAGACTATGGCTACACCTTC.

This clone was picked up a small number of times. V gene TRBV28 combines with J gene TRBJ2-6; weak D call: TRBD1 (5 bases). The CDR3 contains 14 residues. CDR1 is MDHEN and CDR2 is SYDVKM in the germline V gene. Trimming removed 3 bases at V and 5 bases at J, with 8 bases between. The CDR3 is CASSFGAWANVLTF. CDR3 coding DNA: TGTGCCAGCAGTTTTGGGGCCTGGGCCAACGTCCTGACTTTC.

This clone appeared a few times. This sequence joins TRBV6-5 and TRBJ2-1; TRBD1 agrees at 8 bases. CDR1 MNHEY and CDR2 SVGAGI come from the germline V gene. The CDR3 contains 16 residues. The V segment lost 1 base and the J segment 5 bases; nucleotides outside the gene matches: 7. The CDR3: CASSYFQGAQDNEQFF. CDR3 coding DNA: TGTGCCAGCAGTTACTTTCAGGGGGCGCAGGACAATGAGCAGTTCTTC.